Shown below are 7 T cell receptor beta chains from a single sample sequenced in a study of a mutant IDH1 vaccine in newly diagnosed glioma. What these receptors recognize is not known. As for time point: week 11, during vaccination. A 20-mer mutant IDH1 peptide at 300 ug was injected subcutaneously with topical imiquimod. Repertoires were generated with immunoSEQ multiplex PCR, while TCRdb's copy carries only in-frame clones and drops some. The sample lists over 20,000 clones; 79% were seen once. Sequencing was performed on PBMCs, taken from a glioma patient whose treatment included an IDH1 peptide vaccine. These TCRs come from a man aged 35 to 55 with glioma.

The CDR3 bases are TGTGCCAGCTCACCACCGGCTAGCGGGAGGGCCCGGGGAGACACCGGGGAGCTGTTTTTT. Translation gives CASSPPASGRARGDTGELFF. V gene TRBV18 combines with J gene TRBJ2-2; 12 nucleotides agree with TRBD2. This CDR3 spans 20 amino acids. In germline, CDR1 is KGHSH, CDR2 LQKENI. The ends lost 0 bases at V and 3 bases at J; junction bases unmatched: 11.

The V and J genes are TRBV6-6 and TRBJ1-5; possible D gene TRBD1, 5 bases. CDR1 MNHNY and CDR2 SVGAGI come from the germline V gene (reference sequence). CDR3 length: 14 amino acids. The ends were cut back, 6 bases at V and 7 bases at J, with 16 bases in the middle. The CDR3 is CASSPGTSWQPQHF. Here the CDR3 DNA reads TGTGCCAGCAGCCCTGGGACGAGTTGGCAGCCCCAGCATTTT.

The rearrangement uses TRBV5-1 and TRBJ2-3; 8 bases align to TRBD2. This CDR3 region has 15 residues. The germline CDR1 and CDR2 sequences are SGHRS and YFSETQ. With V trimmed by 0 bases and J by 3 bases, 3 bases remained unmatched. DNA of the CDR3: TGCGCCAGCAGCTTGGCGGTAGCGGGGACAGATACGCAGTATTTT. Amino acid sequence: CASSLAVAGTDTQYF. The full variable domain, rest sourced from reference TRBV5-1 and TRBJ2-3, is KAGVTQTPRYLIKTRGQQVTLSCSPISGHRSVSWYQQTPGQGLQFLFEYFSETQRNKGNFPGRFSGRQFSNSRSEMNVSTLELGDSALYLCASSLAVAGTDTQYFGPGTRLTVL.

The gene calls are TRBV5-1 and TRBJ2-5; 8 bases align to TRBD2. Looked up from germline, CDR1 is SGHRS and CDR2 is YFSETQ. This CDR3 spans 13 amino acids. V lost 8 bases, J lost 3 bases, and 6 bases stayed unmatched. This CDR3 is CASRYGGEETQYF. CDR3 coding DNA: TGCGCCAGTCGGTACGGGGGGGAAGAGACCCAGTACTTC.

This clone was detected once. The chain combines TRBV6-5 with TRBJ1-1; the D gene is possibly TRBD1 (6 bases). Germline CDR1 and CDR2: MNHEY and SVGAGI. V lost 2 bases and J 8 bases, leaving 15 bases between the germline ends. This CDR3 has 14 amino acids. The CDR3 region is CASSYQSRGGEAFF. In DNA form, the CDR3 reads TGTGCCAGCAGTTACCAATCCAGGGGAGGGGAAGCTTTCTTT.

V gene TRBV6-6 combines with J gene TRBJ1-1; D is unclear. CDR3 length: 13 amino acids. Per the germline V gene, CDR1 is MNHNY and CDR2 is SVGAGI (reference sequence). Trimming removed 2 bases from V and 6 bases from J, with 10 bases in between. The CDR3 is CASSYAEGAEAFF. CDR3 in DNA: TGTGCCAGCAGTTACGCCGAAGGCGCTGAAGCTTTCTTT.

The chain is built from TRBV11-3 and TRBJ2-2, with 11 positions matching TRBD2. Unmatched junction bases numbered 13, after V lost 5 bases and J lost 8 bases. The CDR3 spans 17 residues. Germline CDR1 reads SGHNT; CDR2 reads YENEEA. CDR3 residues: CASSLNWASGRRGELFF. For the CDR3, the DNA is TGTGCCAGCAGCCTAAATTGGGCTAGCGGGAGGCGAGGGGAGCTGTTTTTT.